The 9 T cell receptor beta chains in this list originate from one sample, sequenced in a study of cytomegalovirus exposure and HLA in healthy donors. PCR involved 60 Vbeta and 13 Jbeta primers. TCRdb's table, derived via immunoSEQ multiplex PCR, lists solely in-frame clones and lacks some. The sample shows approximately 300,000 clones, 80% to 90% of them seen only once. Input material: PBMCs. The receptors were gathered from a woman between 40 and 50 years old in good health and CMV-seropositive.

The genes are TRBV9 and TRBJ1-1, with D unresolved. The germline V gene encodes CDR1 SGDLS and CDR2 YYNGEE. This CDR3 contains 13 residues. Trimming removed 2 bases from V and 5 bases from J, with 10 bases in between. CDR3 region: CASSVETGTEAFF. The DNA for the CDR3 is TGTGCCAGCAGCGTTGAAACGGGGACTGAAGCTTTCTTT.

The CDR3 DNA is TGCGCCAGCAGTTCCGCTAGCGGGAGGGTCTACGAGCAGTACTTC. Protein sequence: CASSSASGRVYEQYF. The V gene is TRBV5-1, the J gene TRBJ2-7, with 12 nucleotides matching TRBD2. Germline V gene lookup returns CDR1 SGHRS and CDR2 YFSETQ. Germline trimming cut 5 bases from V and 3 bases from J; bases unmatched to any gene: 6. The CDR3 covers 15 residues.

V usage is TRBV5-8 and J usage is TRBJ2-1, with D unclear. This CDR3 has 14 amino acids. CDR1 and CDR2 (germline): SGHTS, YDEGEE. V was trimmed by 0 bases and J by 4 bases, leaving 8 bases between them. This CDR3 is CASSLVKPYNEQFF. CDR3 DNA: TGTGCCAGCAGCTTGGTTAAGCCGTACAATGAGCAGTTCTTC.

V usage is TRBV11-2 and J usage is TRBJ1-6; D is possibly TRBD1 (5 bases). CDR3 length: 15 residues. V was shortened by 4 bases and J by 5 bases, with 12 bases between the two germline ends. Germline assignment: CDR1 SGHAT and CDR2 FQNNGV. The chain's CDR3 is CASSSRQIDNSPLHF. CDR3 coding DNA: TGTGCCAGCAGCTCGCGACAGATAGATAATTCACCCCTCCACTTT.

The chain is built from TRBV28 and TRBJ1-2; TRBD1 aligns across 7 bases. Germline V gene sequence: CDR1 MDHEN, CDR2 SYDVKM. V shed 1 base, J shed 7 bases, and the junction held 6 bases outside the gene matches. The CDR3 is made up of 14 amino acids. CDR3 sequence (DNA): TGTGCCAGCAGTTTATCTATGAACAGGGGTGGCTACACCTTC. Translating it yields CASSLSMNRGGYTF.

This rearrangement joins TRBV21-1 to TRBJ1-2; TRBD1, the table's D call, lacks a check against the DNA. TRBV21-1 is annotated as a pseudogene. This CDR3 region has 15 residues. The chain's CDR3 is CASSKQGATNYGYTF. As DNA, the CDR3 is TGTGCCAGCAGCAAGCAGGGGGCTACTAACTATGGCTACACCTTC.

To note about this clone: One end of the junction fails to match germline, which may point to a read error. The V and J genes are TRBV20-1 and TRBJ2-1, with TRBD2 identical over 7 bases. Germline V CDR1 and CDR2: DFQATT, SNEGSKA (reference sequence). The CDR3 has 11 residues. In DNA, the CDR3 is TGCAGTGCTAGAGATAGAGGACTAGAGGTCTTC. Its protein is CSARDRGLEVF.

The V gene is TRBV2, the J gene TRBJ2-1; D not certain. The length of the CDR3 is 13 residues. Trimming removed 4 bases at V and 3 bases at J, with 7 bases between. Germline lookup yields CDR1 SNHLY and CDR2 FYNNEI. In nucleotides, the CDR3 is TGTGCCAGCAGTGTTAGAAACTACAATGAGCAGTTCTTC. Its translation is CASSVRNYNEQFF.

This chain uses TRBV29-1 with TRBJ2-7; TRBD2 agrees at 9 bases. The junction had 6 bases not matched to a gene; V was cut back by 2 bases and J by 1 base. CDR3 size: 15 residues. The germline CDR1 and CDR2 sequences are SQVTM and ANQGSEA. CDR3 sequence reads: CSVESTSGLSYEQYF. In nucleotides, the CDR3 is TGCAGCGTTGAATCGACTAGCGGCCTTTCCTACGAGCAGTACTTC.